Listed here are 10 T cell receptor beta chains from one sample, sequenced in a study of long-term antiretroviral therapy in people with HIV. This was the immunoSEQ v3.0 assay at survey level. Assay: immunoSEQ multiplex PCR; the TCRdb copy retains only in-frame clones and omits some. This sample has 15,000 to 20,000 clones, with roughly 91% found just once. The starting material was unsorted PBMCs, obtained 6.9 years after starting antiretroviral therapy. The receptor source for this set is a man aged 45 to 65 with HIV.

The chain recombines TRBV16 with TRBJ2-5; possible D gene TRBD1, 5 bases. The CDR3 length is 14 residues. V was cut by 1 base and J by 5 bases, with 11 bases left in between. Germline V gene sequence: CDR1 KGHSY, CDR2 FQNENV. The CDR3 DNA reads TGTGCCAGCAGCCAATTTAATTCAGGGGAGACCCAGTACTTC. The encoded protein is CASSQFNSGETQYF.

The chain recombines TRBV19 with TRBJ2-7; 8 nucleotides line up with TRBD1. With V trimmed by 7 bases and J by 1 base, 9 bases remained unmatched. The CDR3 has 15 amino acids. The germline V gene has CDR1 LNHDA and CDR2 SQIVND (reference sequence). Written as DNA, the CDR3 is TGTGCCAGTACCCGAATGGGGGACAGGTCCTACGAGCAGTACTTC. Amino acids: CASTRMGDRSYEQYF. Using reference TRBV19 and TRBJ2-7 for the parts outside the CDR3, the full variable domain is DGGITQSPKYLFRKEGQNVTLSCEQNLNHDAMYWYRQDPGQGLRLIYYSQIVNDFQKGDIAEGYSVSREKKESFPLTVTSAQKNPTAFYLCASTRMGDRSYEQYFGPGTRLTVT.

The gene calls are TRBV10-1 and TRBJ1-4; no clear D gene. CDR3 length equals 10 residues. Trimming shortened V by 9 bases and J by 6 bases, and 5 bases separated the two germline ends. Germline V lookup: CDR1 WNHNN, CDR2 SYGVQD (reference sequence). For the CDR3, the DNA is TGCGCCAGTCCATATGAAAAACTGTTTTTT. It translates to CASPYEKLFF.

The rearrangement joins TRBV9 to TRBJ2-1, with 8 bases lining up with TRBD2. The CDR3 is 15 amino acids. V shed 0 bases, J shed 7 bases, and the junction held 6 bases outside the gene matches. The germline CDR1 and CDR2 sequences are SGDLS and YYNGEE. The CDR3 protein is CASSVAGGPGNEQFF. In nucleotides, the CDR3 is TGTGCCAGCAGCGTAGCGGGAGGGCCGGGGAATGAGCAGTTCTTC.

The chain recombines TRBV28 with TRBJ1-1; D unresolved. The CDR3 extends over 14 amino acids. V was clipped by 4 bases and J by 3 bases, with 12 bases between them. Germline V gives CDR1 MDHEN, CDR2 SYDVKM. In DNA form, the CDR3 reads TGTGCCAGCAGTTCTGACCGGTGGTACACTGAAGCTTTCTTT. It encodes CASSSDRWYTEAFF.

There are a few counts of this clone. The rearrangement joins TRBV6-5 to TRBJ2-5; TRBD1 agrees at 7 bases. Germline CDR1 MNHEY, CDR2 SVGAGI. V shed 2 bases and J 5 bases; nucleotides not matched to a gene: 5. The CDR3 has 14 residues. The CDR3 nucleotides read TGTGCCAGCAGTTACCTCGGGACAGTGGAGACCCAGTACTTC. The encoded protein is CASSYLGTVETQYF.

V and J are TRBV14 and TRBJ2-7; D gene ambiguous. V lost 0 bases and J 3 bases, leaving 12 bases between the germline ends. The germline CDR1 and CDR2 sequences are SGHDN and FVKESK. The CDR3 contains 15 residues. In DNA, the CDR3 is TGTGCCAGCAGCCAAGAAGCCAGACGCAACTACGAGCAGTACTTC. This gives the protein CASSQEARRNYEQYF.

The genes are TRBV28 and TRBJ2-3; 8 positions match TRBD2. The CDR3 covers 16 residues. V trimming: 1 base; J trimming: 2 bases; junction bases outside the gene matches: 5. Germline loops: CDR1 MDHEN, CDR2 SYDVKM. CDR3 loop: CASSLLLAEDTDTQYF. CDR3 sequence (DNA): TGTGCCAGCAGTTTATTACTAGCGGAGGACACAGATACGCAGTATTTT.

The gene calls are TRBV7-8 and TRBJ2-2; D uncertain. CDR1 is SGHVS, CDR2 FQNEAQ, per germline. CDR3 length: 14 residues. Trimming stripped 5 bases from V and 2 bases from J, with 9 bases between. CDR3 protein: CASSPITNTGELFF. The DNA of the CDR3 is TGTGCCAGCAGCCCCATCACTAACACCGGGGAGCTGTTTTTT. Looking up the rest from reference TRBV7-8 and TRBJ2-2 gives the full variable domain: GAGVSQSPRYKVAKRGQDVALRCDPISGHVSLFWYQQALGQGPEFLTYFQNEAQLDKSGLPSDRFFAERPEGSVSTLKIQRTQQEDSAVYLCASSPITNTGELFFGEGSRLTVL.

Only one count was recorded for this clone. This sequence joins TRBV6-6 and TRBJ2-6, with D uncertain. The CDR3 has 14 amino acids. Trimming pared 7 bases from V and 0 bases from J, leaving 7 bases between. Germline assignment: CDR1 MNHNY and CDR2 SVGAGI (reference sequence). For the CDR3, the DNA is TGTGCCAGCACCCGGATCTCTGGGGCCAACGTCCTGACTTTC. This encodes CASTRISGANVLTF.